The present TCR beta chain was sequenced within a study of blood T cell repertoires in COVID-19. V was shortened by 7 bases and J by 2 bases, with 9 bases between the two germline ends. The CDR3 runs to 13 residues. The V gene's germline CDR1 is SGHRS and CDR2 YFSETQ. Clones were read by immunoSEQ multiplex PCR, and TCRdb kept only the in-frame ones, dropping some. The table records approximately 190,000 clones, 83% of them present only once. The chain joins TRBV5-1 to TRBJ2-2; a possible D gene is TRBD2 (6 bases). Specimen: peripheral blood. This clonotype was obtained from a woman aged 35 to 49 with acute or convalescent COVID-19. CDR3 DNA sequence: TGCGCCAGCGGGAGGTCCAACACCGGGGAGCTGTTTTTT. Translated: CASGRSNTGELFF.